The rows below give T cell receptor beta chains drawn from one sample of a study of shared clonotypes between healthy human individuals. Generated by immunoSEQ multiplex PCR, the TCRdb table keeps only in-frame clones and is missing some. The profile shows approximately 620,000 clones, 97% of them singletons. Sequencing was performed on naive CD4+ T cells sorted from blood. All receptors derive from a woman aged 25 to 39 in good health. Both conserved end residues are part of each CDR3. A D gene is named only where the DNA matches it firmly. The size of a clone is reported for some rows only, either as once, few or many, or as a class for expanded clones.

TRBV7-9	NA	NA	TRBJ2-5	CASSTYNHHQETQYF	TGTGCCAGCAGCACCTACAACCACCACCAAGAGACCCAGTACTTC
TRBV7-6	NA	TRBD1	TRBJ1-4	CASSFGTGANEKLFF	TGTGCCAGCAGCTTCGGGACAGGTGCTAATGAAAAACTGTTTTTT
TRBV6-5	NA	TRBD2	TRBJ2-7	CASRSGGPVNEQYF	TGTGCCAGCAGATCGGGAGGGCCAGTCAACGAGCAGTACTTC
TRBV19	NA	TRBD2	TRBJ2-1	CASSMGLAGGYNEQFF	TGTGCCAGTAGTATGGGACTAGCGGGAGGTTACAATGAGCAGTTCTTC
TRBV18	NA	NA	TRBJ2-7	CASSGRGDGEQYF	TGTGCCAGCTCAGGCAGGGGCGACGGCGAGCAGTACTTC
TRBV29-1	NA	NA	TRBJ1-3	CSVELGRTGNTIYF	TGCAGCGTTGAACTGGGGAGAACTGGAAACACCATATATTTT
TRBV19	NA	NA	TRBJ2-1	CASSIQASGSSYNEQFF	TGTGCCAGTAGTATTCAGGCAAGCGGAAGCTCCTACAATGAGCAGTTCTTC
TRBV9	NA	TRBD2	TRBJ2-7	CASSTEGGRANKYF	TGTGCCAGCTCAACGGAGGGCGGGAGGGCGAACAAGTACTTC
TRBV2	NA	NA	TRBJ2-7	CASSVNSYEQYF	TGTGCCAGCAGTGTTAACAGTTACGAGCAGTACTTC
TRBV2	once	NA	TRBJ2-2	CASISSLSTGELFF	TGTGCCAGCATCAGCAGCTTAAGCACCGGGGAGCTGTTTTTT
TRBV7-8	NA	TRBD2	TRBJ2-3	CASRKTRGLAGEGPDTQYF	TGTGCCAGCAGGAAAACCCGGGGACTAGCGGGAGAAGGGCCAGATACGCAGTATTTT
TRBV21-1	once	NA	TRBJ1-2	CASSKVVNGRGGDYGYTF	TGTGCCAGCAGCAAAGTCGTCAACGGGAGGGGAGGGGACTATGGCTACACCTTC
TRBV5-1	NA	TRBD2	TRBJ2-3	CASSLRLAGTDTQYF	TGCGCCAGCAGCTTAAGACTAGCGGGCACAGATACGCAGTATTTT
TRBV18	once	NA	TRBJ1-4	CASSPGVGGEKLFF	TGTGCCAGCTCACCGGGGGTTGGCGGCGAAAAACTGTTTTTT
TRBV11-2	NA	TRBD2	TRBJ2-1	CASSWGEGIDEQFF	TGTGCCAGCAGCTGGGGGGAGGGGATAGATGAGCAGTTCTTC
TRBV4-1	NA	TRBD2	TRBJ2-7	CASSIRPGLADTYEQYF	TGCGCCAGCAGCATACGCCCGGGACTAGCGGACACCTACGAGCAGTACTTC
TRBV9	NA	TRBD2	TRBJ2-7	CASSVDPSGIYEQYF	TGTGCCAGCAGCGTAGACCCTAGCGGAATCTACGAGCAGTACTTC
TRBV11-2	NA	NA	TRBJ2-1	CASSLDGGQFNEQFF	TGTGCCAGCAGCTTAGATGGGGGGCAGTTCAATGAGCAGTTCTTC
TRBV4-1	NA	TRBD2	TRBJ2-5	CASSQEGREQETQYF	TGCGCCAGCAGCCAAGAGGGGAGGGAGCAAGAGACCCAGTACTTC
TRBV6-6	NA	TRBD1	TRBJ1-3	CASSDTGVGNTIYF	TGTGCCAGCAGTGACACAGGGGTAGGAAACACCATATATTTT
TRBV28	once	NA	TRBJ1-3	CASSLVLSGNTIYF	TGTGCCAGCAGTTTGGTTCTCTCTGGAAACACCATATATTTT
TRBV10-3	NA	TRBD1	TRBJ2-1	CAIGGDREYNEQFF	TGTGCCATCGGGGGGGACAGGGAATACAATGAGCAGTTCTTC
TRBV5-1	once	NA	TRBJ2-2	CASSLAKGSNTGELFF	TGCGCCAGCAGCTTGGCGAAGGGGTCGAACACCGGGGAGCTGTTTTTT
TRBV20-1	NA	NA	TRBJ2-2	CSALSPGELFF	TGCAGTGCACTGAGCCCCGGGGAGCTGTTTTTT
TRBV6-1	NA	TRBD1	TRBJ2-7	CASCRGRTEQYF	TGTGCCAGCTGCAGGGGGCGAACCGAGCAGTACTTC
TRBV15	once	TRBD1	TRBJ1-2	CATSRSDRVDGYTF	TGTGCCACCAGCAGATCAGACAGGGTGGATGGCTACACCTTC
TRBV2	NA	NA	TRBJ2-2	CALKEGSDLNTGELFF	TGTGCCCTAAAGGAGGGGTCAGACTTAAACACCGGGGAGCTGTTTTTT
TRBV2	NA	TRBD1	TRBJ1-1	CASSRTGATEAFF	TGTGCCAGCAGCCGGACAGGAGCCACTGAAGCTTTCTTT
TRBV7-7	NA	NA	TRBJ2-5	CASSFAQGMRETQYF	TGTGCCAGCAGCTTCGCACAGGGTATGAGGGAGACCCAGTACTTC
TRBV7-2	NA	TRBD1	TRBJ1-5	CASSFLGTGSRAQHF	TGTGCCAGCAGCTTTCTGGGGACAGGCAGTCGGGCCCAGCATTTT
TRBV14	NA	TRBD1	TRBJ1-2	CASSQEQGNYGYTF	TGTGCCAGCAGCCAAGAACAGGGGAACTATGGCTACACCTTC
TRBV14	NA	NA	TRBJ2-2	CASSALGGEFTGELFF	TGTGCCAGCAGCGCCTTAGGAGGGGAGTTCACCGGGGAGCTGTTTTTT
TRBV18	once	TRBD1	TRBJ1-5	CASSPGTGGDQPQHF	TGTGCCAGCTCACCCGGGACAGGGGGCGATCAGCCCCAGCATTTT
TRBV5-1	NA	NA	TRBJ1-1	CASSPPGPGTEAFF	TGCGCCAGCAGCCCCCCGGGACCGGGGACTGAAGCTTTCTTT
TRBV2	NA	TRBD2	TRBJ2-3	CASSAGLAYYTDTQYF	TGTGCCAGCAGCGCGGGACTAGCGTACTACACAGATACGCAGTATTTT
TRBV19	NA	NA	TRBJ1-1	CASSVRGLGDTEAFF	TGTGCCAGTAGTGTACGGGGGCTCGGAGACACTGAAGCTTTCTTT
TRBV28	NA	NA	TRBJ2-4	CASSFGRGIQYF	TGTGCCAGCAGTTTCGGTCGGGGCATTCAGTACTTC
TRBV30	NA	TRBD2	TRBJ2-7	CAWNPGTSGDEQYF	TGTGCCTGGAATCCCGGGACTAGCGGGGACGAGCAGTACTTC
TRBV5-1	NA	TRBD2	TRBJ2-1	CASSRLAGEENEQFF	TGCGCCAGCAGCAGGCTAGCGGGAGAGGAGAATGAGCAGTTCTTC
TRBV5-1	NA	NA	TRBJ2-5	CASSPARRSDEETQYF	TGCGCCAGCAGCCCGGCCCGCCGATCGGATGAGGAGACCCAGTACTTC
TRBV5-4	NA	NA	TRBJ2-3	CASILDWDTDTQYF	TGTGCCAGCATCCTGGACTGGGACACAGATACGCAGTATTTT
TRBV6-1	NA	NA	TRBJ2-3	CASTAGAADTQYF	TGTGCCAGCACTGCGGGGGCCGCAGATACGCAGTATTTT
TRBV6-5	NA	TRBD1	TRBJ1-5	CASSYSTGNQPQHF	TGTGCCAGCAGTTACTCGACAGGGAATCAGCCCCAGCATTTT
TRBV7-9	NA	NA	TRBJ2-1	CASSPRLTVEQFF	TGTGCCAGCAGCCCGCGACTAACTGTTGAGCAGTTCTTC
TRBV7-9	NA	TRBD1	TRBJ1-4	CASSLSAGGYTTTNEKLFF	TGTGCCAGCAGCTTATCCGCAGGGGGCTATACCACAACTAATGAAAAACTGTTTTTT